A selection of T cell receptor beta chains follows, all from one sample in a study of shared clonotypes between healthy human individuals. TCRdb's copy holds only in-frame clones and misses some; the assay was immunoSEQ multiplex PCR. The repertoire includes a few million clones, about 94% of them detected once, and about 0.13% sits in the top ten. Sequencing was performed on naive CD4+ T cells sorted from blood. Receptor source: a man aged 18 to 29 in good health. The CDR3 runs from the conserved cysteine through the conserved F or W. Each record gives: clone size, J gene, D gene, V gene, CDR3 protein, CDR3 DNA. D genes are given only for firm matches. Some rows have no size entry. The others give once, few or many, or a class for an expanded clone.

. TRBJ1-4 . TRBV7-9 CASSRSGARGNEKLFF TGTGCCAGCAGCCGTTCGGGGGCTAGGGGTAATGAAAAACTGTTTTTT
. TRBJ2-7 . TRBV27 CASSLKWANYEQYF TGTGCCAGCAGTTTAAAGTGGGCAAACTACGAGCAGTACTTC
. TRBJ1-1 TRBD1 TRBV14 CASSLTGGGAEAFF TGTGCCAGCAGCCTGACAGGGGGCGGAGCTGAAGCTTTCTTT
. TRBJ2-5 . TRBV6-1 CASSEALHSQAYWETQYF TGTGCCAGCAGTGAAGCGCTTCACTCCCAGGCTTACTGGGAGACCCAGTACTTC
once TRBJ1-4 . TRBV27 CASRAGPREKLFF TGTGCCAGCAGGGCAGGACCTCGGGAAAAACTGTTTTTT
. TRBJ1-4 . TRBV4-3 CASSGRRQVGEKLFF TGCGCCAGCAGCGGTCGACGGCAGGTCGGTGAAAAACTGTTTTTT
. TRBJ2-3 TRBD1 TRBV5-1 CASSFLQGISTDTQYF TGCGCCAGCAGCTTTTTACAGGGGATAAGCACAGATACGCAGTATTTT
. TRBJ2-7 . TRBV7-2 CASNQGREFYEQYF TGTGCCAGCAACCAAGGACGGGAATTCTACGAGCAGTACTTC
. TRBJ2-2 TRBD1 TRBV6-1 CASSRDRGDTGELFF TGTGCCAGCAGTCGAGACAGGGGGGACACCGGGGAGCTGTTTTTT
. TRBJ1-2 . TRBV7-2 CASSLARGGFNGYTF TGTGCCAGCAGCTTAGCCCGAGGGGGTTTTAATGGCTACACCTTC
. TRBJ2-4 TRBD1 TRBV18 CASSPFRQGELAKNIQYF TGTGCCAGCTCACCATTCCGACAGGGGGAATTAGCCAAAAACATTCAGTACTTC
. TRBJ1-1 TRBD1 TRBV28 CASRSTGDLNTEAFF TGTGCCAGCAGATCGACAGGGGACCTGAACACTGAAGCTTTCTTT
. TRBJ2-4 . TRBV10-3 CATRDTLAKNIQYF TGTGCCACCCGGGACACTCTAGCCAAAAACATTCAGTACTTC
once TRBJ1-1 . TRBV5-1 CASSLEGDWGTEAFF TGCGCCAGCAGCTTGGAGGGCGACTGGGGGACTGAAGCTTTCTTT
. TRBJ2-1 TRBD1 TRBV6-5 CASRRDRGVNEQFF TGTGCCAGCAGACGGGACAGGGGGGTCAATGAGCAGTTCTTC
. TRBJ1-5 . TRBV30 CAWNEDIYQPQHF TGTGCCTGGAACGAGGATATTTATCAGCCCCAGCATTTT
. TRBJ2-6 . TRBV9 CASSPTAPASGANVLTF TGTGCCAGCAGCCCAACTGCGCCAGCCTCTGGGGCCAACGTCCTGACTTTC
once TRBJ2-5 TRBD2 TRBV14 CASSQVAGGPETQYF TGTGCCAGCAGCCAAGTTGCGGGGGGGCCGGAGACCCAGTACTTC
. TRBJ2-5 TRBD2 TRBV30 CAWAGGPRETQYF TGTGCCTGGGCGGGGGGCCCTCGAGAGACCCAGTACTTC
once TRBJ2-7 . TRBV10-3 CATHTTGSNGEQYF TGTGCCACCCACACGACGGGGTCTAACGGCGAGCAGTACTTC
. TRBJ1-4 . TRBV5-1 CASSLALRAGKELFF TGCGCCAGCAGCTTGGCCCTTCGAGCAGGGAAGGAACTGTTTTTT
once TRBJ2-3 . TRBV2 CASSARGGQGDNTQYF TGTGCCAGCAGCGCCCGGGGGGGGCAGGGGGACAATACGCAGTATTTT
. TRBJ2-1 . TRBV9 CASSGLGSSSYNEQFF TGTGCCAGCAGCGGTCTTGGGAGTAGCTCCTACAATGAGCAGTTCTTC
. TRBJ1-1 TRBD1 TRBV2 CASSEGRGRGTEAFF TGTGCCAGCAGTGAGGGGAGGGGGCGAGGCACTGAAGCTTTCTTT
. TRBJ2-7 TRBD1 TRBV5-1 CASSLALGQGGGQYF TGCGCCAGCAGCTTGGCCCTCGGACAGGGAGGCGGGCAGTACTTC
. TRBJ1-1 TRBD1 TRBV6-5 CASSYKGQGTEAFF TGTGCCAGCAGTTATAAGGGACAGGGCACTGAAGCTTTCTTT
. TRBJ2-7 TRBD1 TRBV13 CASSYGTGSSYEQYF TGTGCCAGCAGCTATGGGACAGGCAGCTCCTACGAGCAGTACTTC
. TRBJ2-2 . TRBV4-1 CASSQDRAAGGAGELFF TGCGCCAGCAGCCAAGATCGCGCAGCAGGGGGGGCCGGGGAGCTGTTTTTT
. TRBJ2-5 TRBD2 TRBV5-1 CASSSRTSVQETQYF TGCGCCAGCAGCTCGAGGACTAGCGTCCAAGAGACCCAGTACTTC
. TRBJ2-5 . TRBV19 CASSMGGAGSYQETQYF TGTGCCAGTAGTATGGGAGGCGCAGGGAGCTACCAAGAGACCCAGTACTTC
. TRBJ2-3 TRBD2 TRBV4-1 CASSQPTSGRTDTQYF TGCGCCAGCAGCCAACCGACTAGCGGGAGAACGGATACGCAGTATTTT
. TRBJ2-7 . TRBV19 CASTPLPLHF TGTGCCAGTACCCCTTTGCCCTTACACTTC
. TRBJ2-7 . TRBV19 CASSLALPAYEQYF TGTGCCAGTAGCCTTGCCCTACCGGCCTACGAGCAGTACTTC
. TRBJ1-1 . TRBV11-2 CASSTGDASGTEAFF TGTGCCAGCAGCACCGGGGACGCGTCTGGGACTGAAGCTTTCTTT
. TRBJ2-7 . TRBV6-5 CASSYSNGHSYEQYF TGTGCCAGCAGTTACTCGAACGGTCACTCCTACGAGCAGTACTTC
. TRBJ2-3 TRBD1 TRBV30 CAWSGGQGAADTQYF TGTGCCTGGAGTGGGGGACAGGGGGCTGCAGATACGCAGTATTTT
. TRBJ2-2 . TRBV5-1 CASSREAPGGGELFF TGCGCCAGCAGCAGGGAGGCGCCCGGGGGCGGGGAGCTGTTTTTT
. TRBJ1-2 TRBD1 TRBV5-1 CASSTGTGPYGYTF TGCGCCAGCAGCACTGGGACAGGGCCCTATGGCTACACCTTC
. TRBJ2-7 TRBD1 TRBV7-9 CASSLGQGHYEQYF TGTGCCAGCAGCTTGGGACAGGGGCACTACGAGCAGTACTTC
. TRBJ1-3 . TRBV5-6 CASSFPGTGNTIYF TGTGCCAGCAGCTTTCCGGGGACTGGAAACACCATATATTTT
. TRBJ1-1 . TRBV30 CAWSDKNTEAFF TGTGCCTGGTCGGACAAGAACACTGAAGCTTTCTTT
. TRBJ2-7 TRBD1 TRBV7-2 CASSLTPGQGYEQYF TGTGCCAGCAGCTTAACCCCGGGACAGGGCTACGAGCAGTACTTC
. TRBJ1-2 . TRBV28 CASSLNRDYGYTF TGTGCCAGCAGTTTGAACAGGGACTATGGCTACACCTTC
. TRBJ2-7 . TRBV9 CASSRGLSSGRNEQYF TGTGCCAGCAGCCGCGGCCTGAGCAGCGGTAGGAACGAGCAGTACTTC
. TRBJ2-5 . TRBV5-1 CASSLAVGVGETQYF TGCGCCAGCAGCTTGGCCGTGGGGGTCGGGGAGACCCAGTACTTC
. TRBJ2-7 . TRBV10-1 CASSERVGGSYEQYF TGCGCCAGCAGTGAGCGGGTGGGAGGCTCCTACGAGCAGTACTTC
. TRBJ2-7 TRBD2 TRBV6-6 CASSGSGFSYEQYF TGTGCCAGCAGTGGTAGCGGGTTCTCCTACGAGCAGTACTTC
. TRBJ2-2 . TRBV5-4 CASSEARAGELFF TGTGCCAGCAGCGAGGCCCGGGCCGGGGAGCTGTTTTTT
. TRBJ1-1 TRBD1 TRBV28 CASSRDRASSGAFF TGTGCCAGCAGTAGGGACAGGGCCTCATCGGGAGCTTTCTTT
. TRBJ2-2 TRBD1 TRBV30 CAWRQPWTGENTGELFF TGTGCCTGGAGGCAGCCTTGGACAGGCGAGAACACCGGGGAGCTGTTTTTT
once TRBJ2-1 . TRBV5-1 CASSLAGDSYNEQFF TGCGCCAGCAGCTTGGCGGGCGACTCCTACAATGAGCAGTTCTTC
. TRBJ2-2 . TRBV2 CASSAGVPGELFF TGTGCCAGCAGTGCAGGGGTCCCCGGGGAGCTGTTTTTT
. TRBJ2-2 . TRBV19 CASSTRQNTGELFF TGTGCCAGTAGTACACGGCAGAACACCGGGGAGCTGTTTTTT
. TRBJ2-7 . TRBV12-1 CASSPLTESPEQYF TGTGCCAGCAGCCCATTGACTGAATCTCCGGAGCAGTACTTC
. TRBJ1-2 . TRBV5-6 CASSPLRVGYDYTF TGTGCCAGCAGCCCACTAAGGGTGGGTTATGACTACACCTTC